Presented here are 9 T cell receptor beta chains from one specimen sequenced in a study of early T cells in non-severe SARS-CoV-2 infection. TCRdb called the 5' RACE reads again in MiXCR, with one record for every CDR3 protein. The sample carries tens of thousands of distinct CDR3 sequences, around 15% recorded once. Sequencing was carried out using whole blood. The receptors stem from an adult who was a healthcare worker with PCR-confirmed SARS-CoV-2 infection or an uninfected control (not recorded which).

In this sample, this clonotype turned up a few times. J is TRBJ2-2 and V is TRBV9; D is unresolved. Trimming took off 4 bases at V and 2 bases at J, with 12 bases between the two ends. Germline loops: CDR1 SGDLS, CDR2 YYNGEE. The CDR3 totals 15 residues. The CDR3 coding sequence is TGTGCCAGCAGCACCCCGGGCCGTAACACCGGGGAGCTGTTTTTT. Residues: CASSTPGRNTGELFF.

This chain links TRBV18 with TRBJ1-5; D call uncertain. V was pared by 4 bases and J by 4 bases, with 11 bases between. Looked up from germline, CDR1 is KGHSH and CDR2 is LQKENI. The CDR3 spans 14 residues. In DNA, the CDR3 is TGTGCCAGCTCACTACCTGGACCTAATCAGCCCCAGCATTTT. It encodes CASSLPGPNQPQHF. Filled out from reference TRBV18 and TRBJ1-5, the complete variable domain reads NAGVMQNPRHLVRRRGQEARLRCSPMKGHSHVYWYRQLPEEGLKFMVYLQKENIIDESGMPKERFSAEFPKEGPSILRIQQVVRGDSAAYFCASSLPGPNQPQHFGDGTRLSIL.

This clonotype was seen repeatedly, ten times or more. The gene calls are TRBV3-1 and TRBJ1-2; 9 nucleotides agree with TRBD1. V trimming: 4 bases; J trimming: 5 bases; junction bases outside the gene matches: 11. Germline V lookup: CDR1 LGHDT, CDR2 YNNKEL (reference sequence). CDR3 length: 16 amino acids. This CDR3 reads CASSLAGRGQGYGYTF. In DNA form, the CDR3 reads TGTGCCAGCAGCCTCGCTGGTAGGGGACAGGGTTATGGCTACACCTTC.

This clonotype was counted between two and nine times. The chain links TRBV27 to TRBJ1-3, with D perhaps matching TRBD1 (6 bases). The germline gives CDR1 MNHEY, CDR2 SMNVEV (reference sequence). The CDR3 runs 16 residues. Between the trimmed V and J ends, which lost 5 bases and 0 bases, there was a span of 14 bases. Here the CDR3 DNA reads TGTGCCAGCAGTCCACTCACAGGGCGCTCTGGAAACACCATATATTTT. It is translated as CASSPLTGRSGNTIYF.

In its sample, this clonotype was seen many times. This sequence joins TRBV7-6 and TRBJ1-6, with TRBD1 matching over 7 bases. The germline V gene has CDR1 SGHVS and CDR2 FNYEAQ. V lost 5 bases to trimming and J lost 0 bases; unmatched junction nucleotides: 4. The CDR3 consists of 16 residues. CDR3: CASSKTGDSYNSPLHF. CDR3 bases: TGTGCCAGCAGCAAAACAGGGGACTCCTATAATTCACCCCTCCACTTT. The full variable domain, completed using reference TRBV7-6 and TRBJ1-6, is GAGVSQSPRYKVTKRGQDVALRCDPISGHVSLYWYRQALGQGPEFLTYFNYEAQQDKSGLPNDRFSAERPEGSISTLTIQRTEQRDSAMYRCASSKTGDSYNSPLHFGNGTRLTVT.

This clonotype appeared a few times. This chain joins TRBV13 and TRBJ1-1, with 12 bases matching TRBD1. Germline CDR1 PRHDT, CDR2 FYEKMQ (reference sequence). The CDR3 has 15 amino acids. The ends lost 4 bases at V and 8 bases at J; junction bases unmatched: 8. CDR3 loop: CASSSKGTGGAEAFF. In DNA, the CDR3 is TGTGCCAGCAGCTCCAAGGGGACAGGGGGCGCAGAAGCTTTCTTT.

This clonotype was observed at least ten times. The V and J genes are TRBV21-1 and TRBJ2-3; the listed D gene, TRBD1, was not tested against the DNA. TRBV21-1 is classified as a pseudogene. CDR3 length: 17 residues. CDR3 sequence reads: CASSPPPEGGEKDTQYF. The CDR3 DNA reads TGTGCCAGCAGCCCCCCGCCCGAGGGGGGAGAGAAAGATACGCAGTATTTT.

The chain recombines TRBV20-1 with TRBJ2-3, with 8 nucleotides matching TRBD1. This CDR3 has 15 residues. Germline V lookup: CDR1 DFQATT, CDR2 SNEGSKA (reference sequence). The CDR3 reads CRPKPDRAVTDTQYF. CDR3 nucleotides: TGCAGACCCAAACCGGACAGGGCGGTCACAGATACGCAGTATTTT.

This chain joins TRBV5-4 and TRBJ2-7; D possibly matches TRBD1 or TRBD2 (6 bases each). This CDR3 has 15 residues. Trimming shortened V by 4 bases and J by 5 bases, and 19 bases separated the two germline ends. Germline V gene sequence: CDR1 SGHNT, CDR2 YYREEE (reference sequence). The chain's CDR3 is CASSRGGGREHEQYF. For the CDR3, the DNA is TGTGCCAGCAGCCGAGGAGGGGGGCGCGAACACGAGCAGTACTTC. Full variable domain (outside the CDR3, taken from reference TRBV5-4 and TRBJ2-7): ETGVTQSPTHLIKTRGQQVTLRCSSQSGHNTVSWYQQALGQGPQFIFQYYREEENGRGNFPPRFSGLQFPNYSSELNVNALELDDSALYLCASSRGGGREHEQYFGPGTRLTVT.